This T cell receptor beta chain was captured in a study of response to subunit inactivated influenza vaccine. General observations from the study: Few new T cells, the authors suggested, are recruited by each seasonal influenza vaccination.

This clonotype was seen only a few times. Its antigen remains unknown. TCRdb redid the calling of the RT-PCR reads with MiXCR, one entry per CDR3 protein. The sample records 560,000 or so distinct CDR3 sequences, roughly 8.2% being singletons. J gave up 4 bases and V 3 bases, and 4 bases lay outside the gene matches. CDR1 and CDR2 from the germline V gene are SQVTM and ANQGSEA. This CDR3 region has 14 residues. The specimen was PBMCs from blood, collected approximately 25 months after vaccination. The sequence derives from a man between 45 and 75 years old who received an inactivated influenza vaccine. V and J are TRBV29-1 and TRBJ2-1; 9 bases align to TRBD2. For the CDR3, the DNA is TGCAGCGTTGATGGTAGCGGGAGTTACAATGAGCAGTTCTTC. Protein: CSVDGSGSYNEQFF.